The present TCR beta chain was sequenced within a study of cytomegalovirus exposure and HLA in healthy donors. Primers: 60 Vbeta forward and 13 Jbeta reverse. Assay: immunoSEQ multiplex PCR; the TCRdb copy retains only in-frame clones and omits some. This table has about 90,000 clones, about 73% appearing once. J lost 10 bases, V lost 4 bases, and 8 bases had no gene match. Germline assignment: CDR1 MNHEY and CDR2 SMNVEV (reference sequence). The CDR3 covers 15 residues. The receptor comes from a woman in her thirties or forties in good health and CMV-seropositive. The chain is built from TRBV27 and TRBJ2-1; TRBD2 agrees at 12 bases. What was sequenced was PBMCs. The CDR3 reads CASSSRLAGVNEQFF. The CDR3 coding sequence is TGTGCCAGCAGTTCTCGACTAGCGGGAGTTAACGAGCAGTTCTTC.